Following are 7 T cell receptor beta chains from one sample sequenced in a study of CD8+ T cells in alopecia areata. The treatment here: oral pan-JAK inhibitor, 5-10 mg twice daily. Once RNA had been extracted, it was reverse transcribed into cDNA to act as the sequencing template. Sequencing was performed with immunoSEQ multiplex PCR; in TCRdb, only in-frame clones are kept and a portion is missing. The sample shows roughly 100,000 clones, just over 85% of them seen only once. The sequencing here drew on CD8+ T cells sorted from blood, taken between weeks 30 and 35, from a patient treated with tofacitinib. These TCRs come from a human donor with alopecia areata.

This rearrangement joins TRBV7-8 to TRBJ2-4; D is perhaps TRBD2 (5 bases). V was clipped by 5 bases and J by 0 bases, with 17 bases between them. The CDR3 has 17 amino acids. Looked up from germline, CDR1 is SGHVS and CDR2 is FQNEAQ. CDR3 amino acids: CASSHLRTLLAKNIQYF. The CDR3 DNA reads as TGTGCCAGCAGCCACCTCCGGACTTTGCTAGCCAAAAACATTCAGTACTTC.

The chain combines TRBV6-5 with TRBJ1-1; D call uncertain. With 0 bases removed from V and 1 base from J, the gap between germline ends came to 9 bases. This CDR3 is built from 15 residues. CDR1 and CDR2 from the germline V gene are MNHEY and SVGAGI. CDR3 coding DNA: TGTGCCAGCAGTTACTCGATTACAGCGAACACTGAAGCTTTCTTT. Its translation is CASSYSITANTEAFF.

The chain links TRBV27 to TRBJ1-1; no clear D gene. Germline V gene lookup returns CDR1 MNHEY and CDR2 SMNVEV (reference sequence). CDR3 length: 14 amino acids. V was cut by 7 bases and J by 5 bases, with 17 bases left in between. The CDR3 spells CASKVQGGRTEAFF. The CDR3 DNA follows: TGTGCCAGCAAGGTTCAAGGAGGAAGGACTGAAGCTTTCTTT.

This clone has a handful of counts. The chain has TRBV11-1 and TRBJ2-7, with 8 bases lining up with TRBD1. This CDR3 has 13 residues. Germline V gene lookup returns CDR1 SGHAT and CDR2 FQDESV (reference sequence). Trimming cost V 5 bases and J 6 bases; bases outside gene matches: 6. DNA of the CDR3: TGTGCCAGCAGCATAGGACAGGGATTCGAGCAGTACTTC. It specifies CASSIGQGFEQYF.

The CDR3 region has the DNA TGTGCCAGCAGTGTGAGAGCGGGGGAGGGTGATACGCAGTATTTT. This codes for CASSVRAGEGDTQYF. The gene calls are TRBV2 and TRBJ2-3; 8 positions match TRBD2. Looked up from germline, CDR1 is SNHLY and CDR2 is FYNNEI. This CDR3 comprises 15 residues. Trimming removed 4 bases from V and 6 bases from J; junction bases left unmatched: 9.

In DNA form, the CDR3 reads TGTGCCAGCAGCCCCGGGACAGGGGGCTTTGGCTACACCTTC. Protein sequence: CASSPGTGGFGYTF. V gene TRBV7-8 combines with J gene TRBJ1-2; the match to TRBD1 covers 12 bases. The V gene end was trimmed by 5 bases and the J gene end by 7 bases; junction bases not matched to a gene: 5. Germline V gene data show CDR1 as SGHVS and CDR2 as FQNEAQ. The length of the CDR3 is 14 residues. The full variable domain, rest sourced from reference TRBV7-8 and TRBJ1-2, is GAGVSQSPRYKVAKRGQDVALRCDPISGHVSLFWYQQALGQGPEFLTYFQNEAQLDKSGLPSDRFFAERPEGSVSTLKIQRTQQEDSAVYLCASSPGTGGFGYTFGSGTRLTVV.

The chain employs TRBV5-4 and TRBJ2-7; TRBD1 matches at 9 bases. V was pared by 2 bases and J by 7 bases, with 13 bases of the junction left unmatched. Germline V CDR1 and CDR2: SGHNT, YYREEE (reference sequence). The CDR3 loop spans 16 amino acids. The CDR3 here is CASSFRGQGPLKEQYF. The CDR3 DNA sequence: TGTGCCAGCAGCTTCCGGGGACAGGGCCCCCTAAAGGAGCAGTACTTC.